This record covers a single T cell receptor (beta chain). Authors' analysis steps: From reference gene primer amplification, estimates of nucleated cell counts were derived. The method was immunoSEQ multiplex PCR; TCRdb's version includes in-frame clones alone and lacks a portion of them. The V and J calls and clone size come from that table; D and trimming were worked out from the DNA. The sample records 200,000 or so clones, about 79% being singletons. The source of the sample is a study of blood T cell repertoires in COVID-19. Study-level information: The United States, Italy and Spain were the sources of the acute and convalescent COVID-19 samples. PBMCs, B-cell-depleted T cells, or T cells were the source of the cDNA or gDNA that made up the material.

CDR3 size: 13 residues. Germline V gives CDR1 KGHDR, CDR2 SFDVKD. V was clipped by 9 bases and J by 2 bases, with 12 bases between them. The TCR sequence derives from a man between 35 and 55 years old who had recovered from COVID-19. The J gene is TRBJ1-1, the V gene TRBV24-1; D might be TRBD1 (5 bases). Sequencing used peripheral blood. The CDR3 spells CATRGGRNTEAFF. CDR3 DNA: TGTGCCACCCGGGGGGGGAGAAACACTGAAGCTTTCTTT.